These 28 T cell receptor beta chains were all obtained from the same sample, sequenced in a study of TET2 disruption in CD19-targeted CAR T cells. Treatment defined: autologous CTL019 cells: CD19 CAR with 4-1BB and CD3 zeta domains. Produced via immunoSEQ multiplex PCR; TCRdb's table is partial and in-frame only. This sample's table reports about 25,000 clones. For these TCRs, the target antigens are not known. The material was CD8- CAR+ T cells sorted from cultured blood T cells, obtained for CD19 CAR T cell therapy. The subset is: CD8-negative CAR-positive T cells from the infusion product. The receptor set was obtained from an older man with chronic lymphocytic leukemia.

On this clone itself: The CDR3 end lies 3 residues beyond the end of the read and is filled in from the germline J gene. J is TRBJ2-7 and V is TRBV2, with D possibly matching TRBD1 (6 bases). This CDR3 is 13 amino acids long. V dropped 6 bases and J dropped 2 bases, with 11 bases sitting between them. Germline CDR1 reads SNHLY; CDR2 reads FYNNEI. The DNA read from the CDR3 is TGTGCCAGCAGACCGGGACACCCCTACGAG. It yields the protein CASRPGHPYE. The whole CDR3 is CASRPGHPYEQYF.

As concerns this clone: The CDR3 end falls 3 residues outside the read, so it is completed with the germline J gene. The chain employs TRBV6-1 and TRBJ2-4, with D hard to call. CDR1 and CDR2 from the germline V gene are MNHNS and SASEGT. CDR3 size: 13 residues. This CDR3 reads CASSERPSTGQYF. Partial CDR3 DNA: TGTGCCAGCAGTGAACGACCGAGTACGGGT.

A note on this clone: The read falls 3 residues short of the CDR3 end, and the missing part is taken from the germline J gene. The chain joins TRBV20-1 to TRBJ1-1, with TRBD1 matching 7 bases. Trimming took 0 bases from V and 1 from J; bases not matched to a gene: 2. The CDR3 spans 14 residues. Germline V gene data show CDR1 as DFQATT and CDR2 as SNEGSKA (reference sequence). The CDR3 here is CSARDQGENTEAFF. Incomplete CDR3 DNA: TGCAGTGCTAGAGATCAGGGGGAGAACACTGAA.

Judged by frequency, this clone is medium-sized. Sequencing ends 3 residues short of the CDR3 end; the germline J gene provides the rest. V usage is TRBV18 and J usage is TRBJ2-3; possibly TRBD2 for D (6 bases). Germline V CDR1 and CDR2: KGHSH, LQKENI. Trimming cost V 0 bases and J 1 base, with 11 bases left between them. The CDR3 extends over 16 amino acids. The CDR3 is CASSPPLAYGTDTQYF. The CDR3 DNA, read in part, is TGTGCCAGCTCACCACCACTAGCTTACGGCACAGATACG. Complete variable domain (other parts from reference TRBV18 and TRBJ2-3): NAGVMQNPRHLVRRRGQEARLRCSPMKGHSHVYWYRQLPEEGLKFMVYLQKENIIDESGMPKERFSAEFPKEGPSILRIQQVVRGDSAAYFCASSPPLAYGTDTQYFGPGTRLTVL.

Notes on this clone: The germline gene is not matched at one end of the junction; a read error may be the cause. The CDR3 end lies 3 residues beyond the end of the read and is filled in from the germline J gene. The same CDR3 also results from other DNA sequences found in this sample. The chain employs TRBV7-6 and TRBJ1-3; TRBD1 aligns across 9 bases. This CDR3 is 14 amino acids long. Germline CDR1 SGHVS, CDR2 FNYEAQ. Partial CDR3 DNA: TGTGCCAGCAGCCTACAGGGGGCGGGAAACACT. This encodes CASSLQGAGNT. The CDR3 in full is CASSLQGAGNTIYF.

As for this clone: The CDR3 is cut off 3 residues early in the read; its end comes from the germline J gene. This rearrangement joins TRBV10-3 to TRBJ2-7; TRBD1 agrees at 10 bases. The CDR3 is made up of 15 amino acids. CDR1 ENHRY and CDR2 SYGVKD come from the germline V gene. J lost 4 bases, V lost 6 bases, and 9 bases had no gene match. The sequenced part of the CDR3 DNA is TGTGCCATCAGCTCCAGACCGGGACAGGGGTACGAG. Residues: CAISSRPGQGYE. The complete CDR3 sequence is CAISSRPGQGYEQYF.

Comments on this clone: The read ends 3 residues before the CDR3 terminus; that terminus is restored from the germline J gene. The chain joins TRBV29-1 to TRBJ2-3, with 9 nucleotides matching TRBD1. The CDR3 is made up of 14 amino acids. V lost 6 bases to trimming and J lost 2 bases; unmatched junction nucleotides: 6. Looked up from germline, CDR1 is SQVTM and CDR2 is ANQGSEA. CDR3 DNA (partial): TGCAGCGTGGAACAGGGGGCTTACACAGATACG. This codes for CSVEQGAYTDT. The entire CDR3 reads CSVEQGAYTDTQYF.

Concerning this clone: The read falls 3 residues short of the CDR3 end, and the missing part is taken from the germline J gene. The chain couples TRBV29-1 to TRBJ2-4; 12 bases are a match to TRBD1. Looked up from germline, CDR1 is SQVTM and CDR2 is ANQGSEA. The CDR3 runs 13 residues. CDR3 DNA, as far as it was read: TGCAGCGGGGGACAGGGGGCGACGGGTGGT. Translation gives CSGGQGATGG. The entire CDR3 reads CSGGQGATGGQYF.

To note about this clone: The junction departs from the called germline gene at one end, perhaps through a read error. The read ends 3 residues shy of where the CDR3 ends; the end is completed using the germline J gene. The sample contains more than one DNA sequence encoding this CDR3. This sequence joins TRBV2 and TRBJ2-7, with D tentatively TRBD1 (6 bases). Looked up from germline, CDR1 is SNHLY and CDR2 is FYNNEI. CDR3 length: 13 amino acids. This CDR3 reads CASSGDTSYEQYF. Incomplete CDR3 DNA: TGTGCCAGTAGTGGGGACACCTCCTACGAG. The complete variable domain, with remaining parts taken from reference TRBV2 and TRBJ2-7, reads EPEVTQTPSHQVTQMGQEVILRCVPISNHLYFYWYRQILGQKVEFLVSFYNNEISEKSEIFDDQFSVERPDGSNFTLKIRSTKLEDSAMYFCASSGDTSYEQYFGPGTRLTVT.

Of note for this clone: Coverage ceases 3 residues before the CDR3 finishes, and the germline J gene fills in the end. The chain employs TRBV30 and TRBJ2-7; possibly TRBD1 for D (6 bases). CDR3 length: 12 amino acids. The V gene's germline CDR1 is GTSNPN and CDR2 SVGIG (reference sequence). Trimming removed 4 bases at V and 4 bases at J, with 11 bases between. The CDR3 loop reads CAWNRVIYEQYF. The part of the CDR3 DNA that was read is TGTGCCTGGAACAGGGTGATATACGAG.

On this clone: With the read ending 3 residues before the CDR3 end, the germline J gene is used to fill in that end. This chain joins TRBV6-1 and TRBJ2-4, with 9 bases that match TRBD1. There are 15 residues in the CDR3. The germline CDR1 and CDR2 sequences are MNHNS and SASEGT. The CDR3 loop reads CASSGGTGLNQPQYF. The CDR3 DNA, read in part, is TGTGCCAGCAGTGGGGGGACAGGGCTCAATCAGCCT.

Of note for this clone: The sequenced fragment ends 3 residues before the CDR3 boundary, so the rest is inferred from the germline J gene. This chain links TRBV18 with TRBJ2-4, with a possible D match to TRBD1 (5 bases). From germline, CDR1 is KGHSH and CDR2 LQKENI. CDR3 length: 15 residues. The CDR3 reads CASSPPNQGEETQYF. The CDR3 bases that were read are TGTGCCAGCTCACCACCGAATCAGGGCGAAGAGACT. The full variable domain, rest sourced from reference TRBV18 and TRBJ2-4, is NAGVMQNPRHLVRRRGQEARLRCSPMKGHSHVYWYRQLPEEGLKFMVYLQKENIIDESGMPKERFSAEFPKEGPSILRIQQVVRGDSAAYFCASSPPNQGEETQYFGAGTRLSVL.

Concerning this clone itself: The read gets to within 3 residues of the CDR3 end, and the germline J gene fills in the rest. The chain is built from TRBV5-1 and TRBJ2-5, with D unclear. The CDR3 covers 15 residues. The V gene's germline CDR1 is SGHRS and CDR2 YFSETQ. V was pared by 2 bases and J by 1 base, with 12 bases between. The part of the CDR3 DNA that was read is TGCGCCAGCAGCTTTCTCTCGCAGTCCCAAGAGACC. Amino acids: CASSFLSQSQET. The whole CDR3 sequence reads CASSFLSQSQETQYF.

Details on this clone: The read falls 3 residues short of the CDR3 end, and the missing part is taken from the germline J gene. This rearrangement joins TRBV5-1 to TRBJ1-2; 9 bases line up with TRBD1. This CDR3 has 15 amino acids. Germline V lookup: CDR1 SGHRS, CDR2 YFSETQ. J lost 4 bases, V lost 7 bases, and 11 bases had no gene match. CDR3 protein: CASSTGGTGFYGYTF. Partial CDR3 DNA: TGCGCCAGCTCTACCGGTGGGACAGGGTTCTATGGC.

The sequenced part of the CDR3 DNA is TGTGCCAGCTCACATTCCGGGACAGGGGTCGGCCAGCCC. It encodes CASSHSGTGVGQP. The complete CDR3 sequence is CASSHSGTGVGQPQHF. The chain uses TRBV18 and TRBJ1-5; 10 positions agree with TRBD1. The read comes to an end 3 residues before the CDR3 does, leaving the germline J gene to fill in the end. With 4 bases clipped from V and 7 bases from J, the junction kept 10 bases outside the gene matches. Germline V lookup: CDR1 KGHSH, CDR2 LQKENI. The CDR3 extends over 16 amino acids.

Concerning this clone itself: The CDR3 extends 3 residues past the end of the read, so its final part is completed from the germline J gene. This chain connects TRBV19 to TRBJ1-1; possibly TRBD1 for D (5 bases). The CDR3 loop spans 12 amino acids. The germline V gene has CDR1 LNHDA and CDR2 SQIVND (reference sequence). V was clipped by 4 bases and J by 4 bases, with 7 bases between them. The CDR3 protein is CASSTGFTEAFF. Partial CDR3 DNA: TGTGCCAGTAGTACAGGGTTCACTGAA.

The CDR3 sequence is CASSPNRRIDTEAFF. CDR3 DNA (partial): TGTGCCAGCTCACCGAACCGCAGGATAGACACTGAA. The chain joins TRBV18 to TRBJ1-1, with D unresolved. The CDR3 is cut off 3 residues early in the read; its end comes from the germline J gene. Trimming took off 3 bases at V and 3 bases at J, with 14 bases between the two ends. CDR1 KGHSH and CDR2 LQKENI come from the germline V gene. The CDR3 loop spans 15 amino acids. Together with reference TRBV18 and TRBJ1-1, the CDR3 gives the full variable domain: NAGVMQNPRHLVRRRGQEARLRCSPMKGHSHVYWYRQLPEEGLKFMVYLQKENIIDESGMPKERFSAEFPKEGPSILRIQQVVRGDSAAYFCASSPNRRIDTEAFFGQGTRLTVV.

A word on this clone: From the germline J gene comes the end of the CDR3, since the read stops 3 residues before it. The rearrangement links TRBV27 to TRBJ2-3, with TRBD1 identical over 10 bases. Germline loops: CDR1 MNHEY, CDR2 SMNVEV (reference sequence). The CDR3 is 18 residues long. The ends lost 0 bases at V and 4 bases at J; junction bases unmatched: 10. CDR3 sequence: CASSLSPWGTGAADTQYF. The DNA read from the CDR3 is TGTGCCAGCAGTTTATCCCCATGGGGGACAGGGGCCGCAGATACG.

As for this clone: The read terminates 3 residues ahead of where the CDR3 ends, so the germline J gene completes it. The genes are TRBV12-3 or TRBV12-4 and TRBJ1-1; D gene unclear. The CDR3 contains 12 residues. Trimming removed 5 bases from V and 4 bases from J, with 8 bases in between. The CDR3 loop is CASSHSVTEAFF. The part of the CDR3 DNA that was read is TGTGCCAGCAGTCACAGTGTCACTGAA.

CDR3 residues: CASSLSRANTGELFF. CDR3 DNA, as far as it was read: TGCGCCAGCAGCCTGAGCAGGGCGAACACCGGGGAG. This chain links TRBV5-1 with TRBJ2-2; D is possibly TRBD1 (5 bases). From the germline J gene comes the end of the CDR3, since the read stops 3 residues before it. The CDR3 runs 15 residues. The V end was cut by 4 bases, the J end by 0 bases, with 10 bases between. Germline-derived CDR1 and CDR2 are SGHRS and YFSETQ.

A word on this clone: The read terminates 3 residues ahead of where the CDR3 ends, so the germline J gene completes it. The V gene is TRBV2, the J gene TRBJ2-2; 7 bases agree with TRBD1. Germline V lookup: CDR1 SNHLY, CDR2 FYNNEI. Trimming cost V 9 bases and J 4 bases; bases outside gene matches: 5. CDR3 length equals 13 residues. Here the CDR3 reads CASVRGRTGELFF. Incomplete CDR3 DNA: TGTGCCAGTGTGAGGGGGCGCACCGGGGAG.

Regarding this clone: With the read ending 3 residues before the CDR3 end, the germline J gene is used to fill in that end. The genes are TRBV7-3 and TRBJ2-1; TRBD2 matches 9 bases. This CDR3 has 17 amino acids. Germline values: CDR1 SGHTA, CDR2 FQGTGA. Losses at the gene ends were 3 bases for V and 8 bases for J; bases not matched to a gene: 14. This chain's CDR3 is CASSFLSAGGRSDEQFF. CDR3 bases read: TGTGCCAGCAGCTTCCTCTCAGCGGGGGGCCGATCCGATGAG. The whole variable domain, remainder taken from reference TRBV7-3 and TRBJ2-1, is GAGVSQTPSNKVTEKGKYVELRCDPISGHTALYWYRQSLGQGPEFLIYFQGTGAADDSGLPNDRFFAVRPEGSVSTLKIQRTERGDSAVYLCASSFLSAGGRSDEQFFGPGTRLTVL.

A word on this clone: The read finishes 3 residues shy of the CDR3 end, and the germline J gene is used to complete it. The chain carries TRBV7-8 and TRBJ1-2; D call uncertain. The germline CDR1 and CDR2 sequences are SGHVS and FQNEAQ. The CDR3 consists of 13 residues. The CDR3 here is CASRRAGAHDYTF. CDR3 DNA, as far as it was read: TGTGCCAGCAGGCGGGCAGGAGCCCACGAC.

As concerns this clone: The CDR3 extends 3 residues past the end of the read, so its final part is completed from the germline J gene. The rearrangement links TRBV12-3 or TRBV12-4 to TRBJ2-3; TRBD2 agrees at 10 bases. Germline trimming cut 3 bases from V and 4 bases from J; bases unmatched to any gene: 4. CDR3 length: 15 amino acids. CDR3 DNA (partial): TGTGCCAGCAGTTTTCGGCTAGCGGGGGCAGATACG. Translating gives CASSFRLAGADT. The whole CDR3 is CASSFRLAGADTQYF.

With respect to this clone: The DNA ends 3 residues before the CDR3 does, and the rest of the CDR3 is filled in from the germline J gene. The V call is TRBV20-1, the J call TRBJ2-3, with TRBD1 identical over 11 bases. The CDR3 contains 14 residues. With V trimmed by 2 bases and J by 4 bases, 2 bases remained unmatched. Germline CDR1 reads DFQATT; CDR2 reads SNEGSKA (reference sequence). The sequenced part of the CDR3 DNA is TGCAGTGCTAGAACGGGACAGGGGGCAGATACG. It codes for CSARTGQGADT. The entire CDR3 is CSARTGQGADTQYF.

Remarks on this clone: From the germline J gene comes the end of the CDR3, since the read stops 3 residues before it. The chain carries TRBV20-1 and TRBJ2-5, with TRBD2 matching over 9 bases. The CDR3 is made up of 14 amino acids. From germline, CDR1 is DFQATT and CDR2 SNEGSKA (reference sequence). V dropped 5 bases and J dropped 5; count of bases not matched to a gene: 9. Incomplete CDR3 DNA: TGCAGTGCTTTAGGAGGGGCGGGGGGGGAGACC. It encodes CSALGGAGGET. The full CDR3 sequence reads CSALGGAGGETQYF.

As concerns this clone: A junction end diverges from the germline sequence, so it may reflect a read error. The read stops 3 residues short of the end of the CDR3; the missing end is completed from the germline J gene. The chain employs TRBV19 and TRBJ1-2, with TRBD1 matching over 8 bases. Germline V lookup: CDR1 LNHDA, CDR2 SQIVND (reference sequence). This CDR3 comprises 15 residues. CDR3 DNA, as far as it was read: TGTGCCAGTATCCCAGGACAGGGCGCTAATTATGAC. Protein product: CASIPGQGANYD. The whole CDR3 sequence reads CASIPGQGANYDYTF.

The CDR3 sequence: CASSRAGGPGETQYF. The CDR3 bases that were read are TGTGCCAGCAGCCGAGCGGGGGGGCCTGGGGAGACT. This chain links TRBV7-6 with TRBJ2-4; TRBD2 agrees at 10 bases. The CDR3 end lies 3 residues beyond the end of the read and is filled in from the germline J gene. CDR3 length: 15 amino acids. Looked up from germline, CDR1 is SGHVS and CDR2 is FNYEAQ.